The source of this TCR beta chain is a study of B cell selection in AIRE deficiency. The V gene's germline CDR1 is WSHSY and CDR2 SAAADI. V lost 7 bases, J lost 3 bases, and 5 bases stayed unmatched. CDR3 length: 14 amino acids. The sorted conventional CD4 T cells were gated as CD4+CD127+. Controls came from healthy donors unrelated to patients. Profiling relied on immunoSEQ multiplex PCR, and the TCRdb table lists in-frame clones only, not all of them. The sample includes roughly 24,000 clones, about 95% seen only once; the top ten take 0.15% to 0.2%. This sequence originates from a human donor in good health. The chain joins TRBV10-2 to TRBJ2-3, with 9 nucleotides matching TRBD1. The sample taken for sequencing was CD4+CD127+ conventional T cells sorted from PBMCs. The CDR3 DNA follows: TGCGCCAGCAAAACAGGGGGCTTAACAGATACGCAGTATTTT. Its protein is CASKTGGLTDTQYF.